One sample yielded the 10 T cell receptor beta chains listed below, sequenced in a study of CD8 T cells in Susac syndrome. A quantity of roughly 0.5 to 1 ug RNA underwent reverse transcription using random hexamers. TCRdb analysed the immunoSEQ multiplex PCR reads with MiXCR anew, one entry per CDR3 protein. The sample has about 250,000 distinct CDR3 sequences, 93% seen once. The sequencing input was CD4+ T cells from PBMCs. The receptors shown here come from a human donor with multiple sclerosis.

The chain employs TRBV7-9 and TRBJ2-2, with TRBD2 matching 8 bases. J lost 6 bases, V lost 7 bases, and 10 bases had no gene match. Germline assignment: CDR1 SEHNR and CDR2 FQNEAQ (reference sequence). The CDR3 is made up of 15 amino acids. The CDR3 DNA follows: TGTGCCAGCACCCAAGCGGGGGTAGTGTCCGGGGAGCTGTTTTTT. Translation gives CASTQAGVVSGELFF.

The rearrangement links TRBV15 to TRBJ1-4; maybe TRBD1 (6 bases). The ends were cut back, 3 bases at V and 8 bases at J, with 13 bases in the middle. CDR1 is LNHNV, CDR2 YYDKDF, per germline (reference sequence). This CDR3 has 14 amino acids. CDR3 nucleotides: TGTGCCACCAGCAGGGACAGCGGAAGCGAAAAACTGTTTTTT. This encodes CATSRDSGSEKLFF.

The chain couples TRBV16 to TRBJ2-5; TRBD1 matches at 10 bases. CDR3 length: 17 amino acids. The germline gives CDR1 KGHSY, CDR2 FQNENV. V lost 2 bases to trimming and J lost 11 bases; unmatched junction nucleotides: 17. The CDR3 spells CASSQSEWGTGAEEQYF. The CDR3, as DNA: TGTGCCAGCAGCCAAAGTGAGTGGGGGACAGGGGCAGAAGAGCAGTACTTC. Using reference TRBV16 and TRBJ2-5 for the parts outside the CDR3, the full variable domain is GEEVAQTPKHLVRGEGQKAKLYCAPIKGHSYVFWYQQVLKNEFKFLISFQNENVFDETGMPKERFSAKCLPNSPCSLEIQATKLEDSAVYFCASSQSEWGTGAEEQYFGPGTRLLVL.

The gene calls are TRBV18 and TRBJ2-1; 8 bases are a match to TRBD2. The ends lost 5 bases at V and 8 bases at J; junction bases unmatched: 23. This CDR3 is 19 amino acids long. In germline, CDR1 is KGHSH, CDR2 LQKENI. In DNA, the CDR3 is TGTGCCAGCTCATATTGGATCGTTAGCGGGACCAGCCGAAGTGATGAGCAGTTCTTC. This gives the protein CASSYWIVSGTSRSDEQFF.

The chain recombines TRBV3-1 with TRBJ2-7, with TRBD1 matching over 9 bases. CDR3 length: 14 amino acids. Germline assignment: CDR1 LGHDT and CDR2 YNNKEL (reference sequence). With V trimmed by 1 base and J by 12 bases, 10 bases remained unmatched. Here the CDR3 DNA reads TGTGCCAGCAGCCAAGTTCTGGGACAGGGTCCTATGTACTTC. It specifies CASSQVLGQGPMYF.

The CDR3 nucleotides read TGTGCCAGCAATCCGGGACAGGGCGGAAATGAGCAGTTCTTC. It translates to CASNPGQGGNEQFF. The chain uses TRBV2 and TRBJ2-1, with TRBD1 matching over 9 bases. The V segment lost 7 bases and the J segment 7 bases; nucleotides outside the gene matches: 8. This CDR3 comprises 14 residues. Germline V gene sequence: CDR1 SNHLY, CDR2 FYNNEI.

The rearrangement links TRBV27 to TRBJ2-7; no firm D call. Germline CDR1 MNHEY, CDR2 SMNVEV (reference sequence). CDR3 size: 14 residues. V dropped 7 bases and J dropped 5 bases, with 18 bases sitting between them. The CDR3 bases are TGTGCCAGCAAAACGAACCTCGCGAGGAACGAGCAGTACTTC. Amino acids: CASKTNLARNEQYF.

The chain recombines TRBV5-1 with TRBJ2-1, with D perhaps matching TRBD1 or TRBD2 (6 bases each). V was pared by 0 bases and J by 5 bases, with 24 bases between. Germline-derived CDR1 and CDR2 are SGHRS and YFSETQ. The length of the CDR3 is 19 residues. CDR3 DNA: TGCGCCAGCAGCTTGGCCAGCGTTTGGAGGGACAAAGGTAACAATGAGCAGTTCTTC. Amino acids: CASSLASVWRDKGNNEQFF. Using reference TRBV5-1 and TRBJ2-1 for the parts outside the CDR3, the full variable domain is KAGVTQTPRYLIKTRGQQVTLSCSPISGHRSVSWYQQTPGQGLQFLFEYFSETQRNKGNFPGRFSGRQFSNSRSEMNVSTLELGDSALYLCASSLASVWRDKGNNEQFFGPGTRLTVL.

V usage is TRBV29-1 and J usage is TRBJ1-1, with 9 bases matching TRBD1. The CDR3 has 15 residues. V was clipped by 4 bases and J by 0 bases; unmatched bases: 6. Germline lookup yields CDR1 SQVTM and CDR2 ANQGSEA. The chain's CDR3 is CSVGTGGWMNTEAFF. For the CDR3, the DNA is TGCAGCGTTGGTACAGGGGGCTGGATGAACACTGAAGCTTTCTTT. Supplemented by reference TRBV29-1 and TRBJ1-1, the full variable domain reads SAVISQKPSRDICQRGTSLTIQCQVDSQVTMMFWYRQQPGQSLTLIATANQGSEATYESGFVIDKFPISRPNLTFSTLTVSNMSPEDSSIYLCSVGTGGWMNTEAFFGQGTRLTVV.

V and J are TRBV12-3 or TRBV12-4 and TRBJ1-5, with D unresolved. V was pared by 5 bases and J by 7 bases, with 18 bases between. This CDR3 spans 15 amino acids. CDR3 protein: CASSGPPTPGQPQHF. In nucleotides, the CDR3 is TGTGCCAGCAGTGGGCCCCCCACACCGGGGCAGCCCCAGCATTTT.